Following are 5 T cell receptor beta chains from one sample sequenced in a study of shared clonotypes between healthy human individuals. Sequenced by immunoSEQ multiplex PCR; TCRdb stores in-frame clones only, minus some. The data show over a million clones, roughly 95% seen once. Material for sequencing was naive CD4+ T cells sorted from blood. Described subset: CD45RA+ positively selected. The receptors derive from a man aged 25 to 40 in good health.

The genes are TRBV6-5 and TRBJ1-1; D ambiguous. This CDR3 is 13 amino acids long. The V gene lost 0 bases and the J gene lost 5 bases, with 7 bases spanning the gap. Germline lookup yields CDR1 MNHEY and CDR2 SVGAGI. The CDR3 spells CASSYSEETEAFF. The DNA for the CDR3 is TGTGCCAGCAGTTACTCCGAGGAGACTGAAGCTTTCTTT.

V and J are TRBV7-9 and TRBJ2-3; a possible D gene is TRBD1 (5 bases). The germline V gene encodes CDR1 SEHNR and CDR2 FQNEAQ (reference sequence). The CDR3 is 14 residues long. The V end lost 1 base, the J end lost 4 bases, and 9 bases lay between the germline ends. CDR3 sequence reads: CASSLGQPPDTQYF. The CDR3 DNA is TGTGCCAGCAGCTTAGGACAGCCCCCAGATACGCAGTATTTT.

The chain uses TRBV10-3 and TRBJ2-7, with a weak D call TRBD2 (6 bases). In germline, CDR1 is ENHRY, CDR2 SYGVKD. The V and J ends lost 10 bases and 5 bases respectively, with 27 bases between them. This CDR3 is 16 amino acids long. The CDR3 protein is CATTRRDAAGPNEQYF. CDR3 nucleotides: TGTGCCACCACAAGGCGGGACGCAGCGGGCCCCAACGAGCAGTACTTC.

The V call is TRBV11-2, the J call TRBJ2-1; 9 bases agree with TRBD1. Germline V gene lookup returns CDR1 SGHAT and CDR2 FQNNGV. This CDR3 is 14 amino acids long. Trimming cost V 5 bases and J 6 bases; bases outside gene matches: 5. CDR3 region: CASSRGQGPNEQFF. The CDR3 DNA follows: TGTGCCAGCAGCCGGGGACAGGGCCCCAATGAGCAGTTCTTC.

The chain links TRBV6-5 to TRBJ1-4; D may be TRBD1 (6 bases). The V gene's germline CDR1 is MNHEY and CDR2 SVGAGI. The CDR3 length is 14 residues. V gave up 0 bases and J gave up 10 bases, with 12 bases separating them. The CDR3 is CASSYSSGGGKLFF. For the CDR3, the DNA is TGTGCCAGCAGTTACTCGAGCGGGGGCGGAAAACTGTTTTTT.